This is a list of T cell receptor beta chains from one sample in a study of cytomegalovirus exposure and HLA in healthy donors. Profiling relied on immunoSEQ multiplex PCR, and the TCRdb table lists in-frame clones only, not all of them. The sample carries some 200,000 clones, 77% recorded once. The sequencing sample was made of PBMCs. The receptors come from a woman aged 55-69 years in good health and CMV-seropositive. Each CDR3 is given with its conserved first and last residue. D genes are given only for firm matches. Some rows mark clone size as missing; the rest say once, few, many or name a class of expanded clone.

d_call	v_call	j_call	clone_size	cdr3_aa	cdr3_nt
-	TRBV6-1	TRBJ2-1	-	CASSETDLDRTYEQFF	TGTGCCAGCAGTGAAACGGATTTAGACAGGACATATGAGCAGTTCTTC
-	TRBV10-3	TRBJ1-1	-	CAISEADSWSEAFF	TGTGCCATCAGTGAGGCGGACAGCTGGTCTGAAGCTTTCTTT
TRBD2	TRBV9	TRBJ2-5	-	CASSVGTSALETQYF	TGTGCCAGCAGCGTAGGGACTAGCGCGTTAGAGACCCAGTACTTC
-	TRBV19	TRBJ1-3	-	CASSPVGEELIGNTIYF	TGTGCCAGTAGTCCCGTCGGGGAGGAGTTAATTGGAAACACCATATATTTT
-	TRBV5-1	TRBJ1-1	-	CASSFANLNTEAFF	TGCGCCAGCAGCTTTGCGAACCTGAACACTGAAGCTTTCTTT
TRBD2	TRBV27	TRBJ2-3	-	CASRRLGLLARGGRGTDTQYF	TGTGCCAGCAGACGTTTGGGTTTACTTGCGCGGGGGGGCCGGGGCACAGATACGCAGTATTTT
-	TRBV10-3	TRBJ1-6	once	CAISHDRDNSPLHF	TGTGCCATCAGTCACGACAGAGATAATTCACCCCTCCACTTT
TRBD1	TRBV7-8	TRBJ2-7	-	CASSSDRVAYEQYF	TGTGCCAGCAGCTCAGACAGGGTAGCCTACGAGCAGTACTTC
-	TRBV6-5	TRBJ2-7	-	CASSSRQTSYEQYF	TGTGCCAGCAGCAGCAGACAGACTTCCTACGAGCAGTACTTC
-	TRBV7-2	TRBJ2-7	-	CASSFSGTGSEQYF	TGTGCCAGCAGCTTTAGCGGCACGGGTTCGGAGCAGTACTTC
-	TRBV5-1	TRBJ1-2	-	CASSPQDGGYTF	TGCGCCAGCAGCCCCCAGGATGGTGGCTACACCTTC
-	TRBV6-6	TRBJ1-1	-	CASSPSGNTEAFF	TGTGCCAGCAGTCCCTCGGGGAATACTGAAGCTTTCTTT
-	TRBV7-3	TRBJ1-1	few	CASSLMGGNTEAFF	TGTGCCAGCAGCTTAATGGGGGGGAACACTGAAGCTTTCTTT
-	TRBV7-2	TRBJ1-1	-	CASSLVVPQAFF	TGTGCCAGCAGCTTAGTCGTGCCACAGGCTTTCTTT
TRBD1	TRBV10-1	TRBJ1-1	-	CASGDRGKGTEAFF	TGCGCCAGCGGAGACAGGGGTAAGGGCACTGAAGCTTTCTTT
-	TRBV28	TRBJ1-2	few	CASSQIQGNYGYTF	TGTGCCAGCAGTCAAATACAGGGAAACTATGGCTACACCTTC
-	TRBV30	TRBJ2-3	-	CAWSAGLSTDTQYF	TGTGCCTGGAGTGCTGGACTGAGCACAGATACGCAGTATTTT
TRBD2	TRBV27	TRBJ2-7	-	CASSSPGGSGGSNSYEQYF	TGTGCCAGCAGTTCCCCCGGGGGTAGCGGGGGGAGCAACTCCTACGAGCAGTACTTC
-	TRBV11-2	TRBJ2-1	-	CASTQQGLEQFF	TGTGCCAGCACCCAACAGGGTCTTGAGCAGTTCTTC
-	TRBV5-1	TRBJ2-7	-	CASSFGTSTYEQYF	TGCGCCAGCAGCTTCGGGACTTCCACCTACGAGCAGTACTTC
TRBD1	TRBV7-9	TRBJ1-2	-	CASSRGQGGYGYTF	TGTGCCAGCAGCCGGGGACAGGGCGGGTATGGCTACACCTTC
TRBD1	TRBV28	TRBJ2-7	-	CASRGTGFYEQYF	TGTGCCAGCAGGGGGACAGGGTTTTACGAGCAGTACTTC
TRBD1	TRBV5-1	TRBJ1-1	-	CASRDRVDTEAFF	TGCGCCAGCAGGGACAGGGTAGATACTGAAGCTTTCTTT
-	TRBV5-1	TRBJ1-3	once	CASRVGTVSGNTIYF	TGCGCCAGCAGGGTGGGGACTGTCTCGGGAAACACCATATATTTT
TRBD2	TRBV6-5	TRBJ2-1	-	CASRPLVRGDNEQFF	TGTGCCAGCAGACCACTCGTGCGGGGGGACAATGAGCAGTTCTTC
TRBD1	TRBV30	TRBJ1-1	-	CAWRVKQGSAGAFF	TGTGCCTGGAGGGTAAAACAGGGGAGTGCTGGGGCTTTCTTT
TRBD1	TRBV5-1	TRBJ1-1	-	CASSTGQGETEAFF	TGCGCCAGCAGCACGGGACAGGGAGAAACTGAAGCTTTCTTT
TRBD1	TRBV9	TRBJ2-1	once	CASSASGTGILEQFF	TGTGCCAGCAGCGCCTCCGGGACAGGGATACTTGAGCAGTTCTTC